This record covers a single TCR beta chain. Its cognate antigen is unknown. This entry is derived from a study of T cell responses to AZD1222 COVID-19 vaccine. Study results and limitations: Distributed over spike, vaccine-associated CD4 TCRs predominated at 160-218 and 743-854. Unmutated variant regions are reportedly the target of nearly half of TCRs that are spike-specific. No day 14 peak samples; only post-peak repertoires were characterized. When two AZD1222 doses had been given, Spike-specific TCR breadth and depth rose.

Clones were read by immunoSEQ multiplex PCR, and TCRdb kept only the in-frame ones, dropping some. The table includes about 180,000 clones, 80% to 95% detected once. The specimen was peripheral blood, collected 28 days after the second dose of the MenACWY control vaccine. This TCR was recovered from an adult who received the MenACWY meningococcal vaccine as a control.

The CDR3 DNA follows: TGCGCCAGCAGCCAACAAGGGGGTGTACGGACTGAAGCTTTCTTT. Residues: CASSQQGGVRTEAFF. This chain connects TRBV4-1 to TRBJ1-1; D perhaps matches TRBD1 (6 bases). Trimming took 2 bases from V and 5 from J, leaving 15 bases between them. CDR1 is MGHRA, CDR2 YSYEKL, per germline. CDR3 length equals 15 residues.